The rows below give T cell receptor beta chains drawn from one sample of a study of T cell responses to AZD1222 COVID-19 vaccine. The table came from immunoSEQ multiplex PCR; TCRdb's copy has only in-frame clones and leaves some out. The table has about 85,000 clones, roughly 90% seen once. The sample in question was peripheral blood, obtained on day 0 of AZD1222 vaccination. These receptors were obtained from an adult in good health. CDR3s include the opening cysteine and the closing phenylalanine or tryptophan. Each record gives: V gene, CDR3 length, clone size, D gene, J gene, CDR3 DNA, CDR3 protein. D genes are given only for firm matches. For some rows the clone size is stated as once, few or many, or as a class when expanded; others skip it.

V: TRBV7-8; length: 16; size: .; D: .; J: TRBJ1-1; DNA: TGTGCCAGCAGCTTAGAGTTTCGCAGGTCGAACACTGAAGCTTTCTTT; CDR3: CASSLEFRRSNTEAFF
V: TRBV12-3/TRBV12-4; length: 11; size: .; D: .; J: TRBJ1-2; DNA: TGTGCCAGCAGCAGACACTATGGCTACACCTTC; CDR3: CASSRHYGYTF
V: TRBV10-2; length: 14; size: .; D: .; J: TRBJ2-1; DNA: TGCGCCAGCAGTGAAGGAGCCCCGGCGGTTGAGCAGTTCTTC; CDR3: CASSEGAPAVEQFF
V: TRBV30; length: 12; size: once; D: .; J: TRBJ1-1; DNA: TGTGCCTGGGCCCGACAGAACACTGAAGCTTTCTTT; CDR3: CAWARQNTEAFF
V: TRBV5-6; length: 17; size: .; D: .; J: TRBJ2-2; DNA: TGTGCCAGCAGCTTTGGCAGAGGGGCAGCGAACACCGGGGAGCTGTTTTTT; CDR3: CASSFGRGAANTGELFF
V: TRBV5-4; length: 14; size: .; D: .; J: TRBJ2-7; DNA: TGTGCCAGCAGCAGGGGACGGACGTCCTACGAGCAGTACTTC; CDR3: CASSRGRTSYEQYF
V: TRBV24-1; length: 14; size: .; D: TRBD1; J: TRBJ2-1; DNA: TGTGCCACCAGTGGGACAGGGGGATCTAATGAGCAGTTCTTC; CDR3: CATSGTGGSNEQFF
V: TRBV4-1; length: 19; size: .; D: .; J: TRBJ2-2; DNA: TGCGCCAGCAGCCGTCGAATTACCGGGAATGGCGGCTACACCGGGGAGCTGTTTTTT; CDR3: CASSRRITGNGGYTGELFF
V: TRBV5-4; length: 13; size: .; D: .; J: TRBJ2-5; DNA: TGTGCCAGCAGCTTGAGGACAACTGAGACCCAGTACTTC; CDR3: CASSLRTTETQYF
V: TRBV7-2; length: 16; size: once; D: .; J: TRBJ2-1; DNA: TGTGCCAGCAGCGTCTCGGGGCAATCCTCCTACAATGAGCAGTTCTTC; CDR3: CASSVSGQSSYNEQFF
V: TRBV7-3; length: 16; size: few; D: .; J: TRBJ2-2; DNA: TGTGCCAGCAGCTTAACGGTCCAGGGAAGGACCGGGGAGCTGTTTTTT; CDR3: CASSLTVQGRTGELFF
V: TRBV4-2; length: 16; size: .; D: .; J: TRBJ2-1; DNA: TGTGCCAGCAGCCAAGCCGATAGGTCCTCCTACAATGAGCAGTTCTTC; CDR3: CASSQADRSSYNEQFF
V: TRBV4-3; length: 16; size: .; D: .; J: TRBJ1-6; DNA: TGCGCCAGCAGCCAAGTCGTCCGGCAGGGATATTCACCCCTCCACTTT; CDR3: CASSQVVRQGYSPLHF
V: TRBV2; length: 15; size: .; D: .; J: TRBJ1-2; DNA: TGTGCCAGCAGTACCACAGGGTCCTTGATCTATGGCTACACCTTC; CDR3: CASSTTGSLIYGYTF
V: TRBV5-1; length: 13; size: .; D: .; J: TRBJ2-5; DNA: TGCGCCAGCAGCTTGGTGGACAACGCGGGCCAGTACTTC; CDR3: CASSLVDNAGQYF
V: TRBV28; length: 19; size: .; D: .; J: TRBJ2-7; DNA: TGTGCCAGCAGTTTCCGTGACTTCATGTGGAGCGGACCCTCCTACGAACAGTACTTC; CDR3: CASSFRDFMWSGPSYEQYF
V: TRBV19; length: 13; size: few; D: TRBD2; J: TRBJ2-7; DNA: TGTGCCAGTAGGCCGAGCGGGACCTACGAGCAGTACTTC; CDR3: CASRPSGTYEQYF
V: TRBV14; length: 14; size: .; D: .; J: TRBJ1-1; DNA: TGTGCCAGCAGCCAACATCTGAGGAACACTGAAGCTTTCTTT; CDR3: CASSQHLRNTEAFF
V: TRBV19; length: 21; size: .; D: TRBD2; J: TRBJ2-1; DNA: TGTGCCAGTAGTATTTGGGGACCCGGACTAGCGGGAGCTAGCTCCTACAATGAGCAGTTCTTC; CDR3: CASSIWGPGLAGASSYNEQFF
V: TRBV24-1; length: 16; size: .; D: TRBD2; J: TRBJ2-1; DNA: TGTGCCACCAGTGACGGGACTAGCGGGAGACGTAATGAGCAGTTCTTC; CDR3: CATSDGTSGRRNEQFF
V: TRBV11-2; length: 13; size: .; D: .; J: TRBJ1-1; DNA: TGTGCCAGCAGCCCAAGTAGGGGACGTGAAGCTTTCTTT; CDR3: CASSPSRGREAFF
V: TRBV3-1/TRBV3-2; length: 15; size: .; D: .; J: TRBJ2-5; DNA: TGTGCCAGCAGCCAAGTCCAAGGCCCCCAAGAGACCCAGTACTTC; CDR3: CASSQVQGPQETQYF
V: TRBV28; length: 14; size: .; D: .; J: TRBJ1-2; DNA: TGTGCCAGCAGTTTAGTCGGCGGGGACTATGGCTACACCTTC; CDR3: CASSLVGGDYGYTF
V: TRBV7-2; length: 17; size: .; D: .; J: TRBJ2-5; DNA: TGTGCCAGCAGCTCCGATCTGGGCACGGTCCACCAAGAGACCCAGTACTTC; CDR3: CASSSDLGTVHQETQYF
V: TRBV9; length: 14; size: .; D: .; J: TRBJ1-1; DNA: TGTGCCAGCAGCGGAGACATGCTGAACACTGAAGCTTTCTTT; CDR3: CASSGDMLNTEAFF
V: TRBV5-1; length: 13; size: few; D: .; J: TRBJ2-7; DNA: TGCGCCAGCAGCCCCGGCGGGACCTACGAGCAGTACTTC; CDR3: CASSPGGTYEQYF
V: TRBV29-1; length: 13; size: .; D: .; J: TRBJ2-2; DNA: TGCAGCGTTGAGGGAGGGGGCACCGGGGAGCTGTTTTTT; CDR3: CSVEGGGTGELFF